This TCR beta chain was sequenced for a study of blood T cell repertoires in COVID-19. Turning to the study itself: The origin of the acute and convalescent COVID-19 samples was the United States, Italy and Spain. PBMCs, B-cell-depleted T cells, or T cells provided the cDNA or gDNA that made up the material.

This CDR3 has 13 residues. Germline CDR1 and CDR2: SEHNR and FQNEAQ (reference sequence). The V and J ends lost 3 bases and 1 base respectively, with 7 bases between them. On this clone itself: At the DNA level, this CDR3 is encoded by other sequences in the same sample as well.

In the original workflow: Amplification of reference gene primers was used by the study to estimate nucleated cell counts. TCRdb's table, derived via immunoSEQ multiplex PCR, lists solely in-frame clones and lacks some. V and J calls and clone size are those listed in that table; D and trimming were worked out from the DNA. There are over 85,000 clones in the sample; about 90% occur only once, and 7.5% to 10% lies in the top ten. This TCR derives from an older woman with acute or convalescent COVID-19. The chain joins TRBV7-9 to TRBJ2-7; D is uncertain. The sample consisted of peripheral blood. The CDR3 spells CASSLQVSYEQYF. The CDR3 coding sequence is TGTGCCAGCAGCTTGCAGGTTTCCTACGAGCAGTACTTC.